The clone carrying this T cell receptor beta chain was counted between two and nine times. Its antigen is not identified. Using its own MiXCR run on the reads, TCRdb lists one record per CDR3 protein. The table has about 20,000 distinct CDR3 sequences, around 43% seen once. Between the trimmed V and J ends, which lost 8 bases and 0 bases, there was a span of 11 bases. This CDR3 region has 14 residues. The V gene's germline CDR1 is MNHEY and CDR2 SMNVEV (reference sequence). These data come from a study of T cell repertoires in cytomegalovirus infection. Study details: Indicated by public TCR beta signatures were CMV infection and matching HLA type. Findings of the study overall: Clonotype analysis showed dominance of the ex vivo response by HLA-C-restricted CMV-specific TCR beta clonotypes.

This clonotype was sampled from a human donor in good health (CMV status not recorded). Some clones in this sample may be carry-over from other donors' samples. The sample was CD8+ T cells from cultured PBMCs, taken from culture after CMV antigen stimulation. This sequence joins TRBV27 and TRBJ1-3; D gene uncertain. The chain's CDR3 is CASSDLNSGNTIYF. The CDR3, as DNA: TGTGCCAGCTCGGACCTGAACTCTGGAAACACCATATATTTT.